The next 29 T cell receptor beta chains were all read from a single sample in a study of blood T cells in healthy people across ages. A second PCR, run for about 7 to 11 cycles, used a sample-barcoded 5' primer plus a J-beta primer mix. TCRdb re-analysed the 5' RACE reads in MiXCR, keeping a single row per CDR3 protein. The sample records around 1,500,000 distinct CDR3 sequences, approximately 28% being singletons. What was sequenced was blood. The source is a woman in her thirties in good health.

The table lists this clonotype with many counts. CDR3 loop: CASSLHRSGGYTF. In nucleotides, the CDR3 is TGTGCCAGCAGCCTCCATAGGAGCGGAGGCTACACCTTC. The V call is TRBV6-5, the J call TRBJ1-2, with D uncertain. The CDR3 is 13 residues long. Between the trimmed V and J ends, which lost 6 bases and 8 bases, there was a span of 16 bases. Germline V lookup: CDR1 MNHEY, CDR2 SVGAGI.

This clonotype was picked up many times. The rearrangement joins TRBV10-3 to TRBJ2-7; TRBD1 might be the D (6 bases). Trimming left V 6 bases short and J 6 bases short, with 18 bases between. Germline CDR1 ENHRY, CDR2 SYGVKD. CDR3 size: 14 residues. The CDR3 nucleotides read TGTGCCATCAGAAATACAGGGAGTTCCGCCGAGCAGTACTTC. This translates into CAIRNTGSSAEQYF.

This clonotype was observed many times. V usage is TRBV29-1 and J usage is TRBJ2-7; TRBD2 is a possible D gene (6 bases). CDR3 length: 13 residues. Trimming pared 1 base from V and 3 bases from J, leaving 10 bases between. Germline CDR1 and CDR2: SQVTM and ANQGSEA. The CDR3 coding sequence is TGCAGCGTTGAAGGCGGGGACGACTACGAGCAGTACTTC. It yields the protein CSVEGGDDYEQYF.

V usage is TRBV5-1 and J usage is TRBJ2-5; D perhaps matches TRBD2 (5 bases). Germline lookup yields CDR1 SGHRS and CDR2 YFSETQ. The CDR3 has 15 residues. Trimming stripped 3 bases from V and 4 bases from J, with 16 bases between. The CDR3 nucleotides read TGCGCCAGCAGCTGGGCCAACGGGAAAGGAGAGACCCAGTACTTC. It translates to CASSWANGKGETQYF.

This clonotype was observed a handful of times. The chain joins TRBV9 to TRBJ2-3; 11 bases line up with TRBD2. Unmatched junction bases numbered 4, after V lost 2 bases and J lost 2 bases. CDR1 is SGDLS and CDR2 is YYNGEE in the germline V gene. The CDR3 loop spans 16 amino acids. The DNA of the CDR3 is TGTGCCAGCAGCGTTAGCGGGGGGGTAATCACAGATACGCAGTATTTT. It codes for CASSVSGGVITDTQYF.

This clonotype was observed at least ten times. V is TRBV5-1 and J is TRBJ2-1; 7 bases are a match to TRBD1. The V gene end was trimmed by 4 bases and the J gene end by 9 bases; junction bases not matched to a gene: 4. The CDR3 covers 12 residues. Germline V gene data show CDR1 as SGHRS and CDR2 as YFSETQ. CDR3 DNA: TGCGCCAGCAGCAGACAGGGTTCTGAGCAGTTCTTC. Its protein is CASSRQGSEQFF.

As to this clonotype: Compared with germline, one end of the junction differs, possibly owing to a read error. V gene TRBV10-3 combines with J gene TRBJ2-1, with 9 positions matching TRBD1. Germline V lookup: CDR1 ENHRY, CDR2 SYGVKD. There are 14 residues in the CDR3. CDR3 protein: CVISDPGQGHEQFF. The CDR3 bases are TGTGTCATCAGTGATCCGGGACAGGGACATGAGCAGTTCTTC.

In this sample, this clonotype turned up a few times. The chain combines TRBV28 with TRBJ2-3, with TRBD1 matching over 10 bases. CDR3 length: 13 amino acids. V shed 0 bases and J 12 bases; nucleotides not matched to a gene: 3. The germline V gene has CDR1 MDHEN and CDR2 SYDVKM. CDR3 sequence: CASSLWGQGQQYF. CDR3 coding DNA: TGTGCCAGCAGTTTATGGGGACAGGGGCAACAGTATTTT.

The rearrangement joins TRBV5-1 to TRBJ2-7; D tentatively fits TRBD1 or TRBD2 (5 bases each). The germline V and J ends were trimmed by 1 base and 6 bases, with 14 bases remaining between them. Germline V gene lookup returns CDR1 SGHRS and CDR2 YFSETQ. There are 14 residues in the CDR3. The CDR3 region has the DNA TGCGCCAGCAGCTTGTCATCCGGGACGAGCGAGCAGTACTTC. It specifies CASSLSSGTSEQYF.

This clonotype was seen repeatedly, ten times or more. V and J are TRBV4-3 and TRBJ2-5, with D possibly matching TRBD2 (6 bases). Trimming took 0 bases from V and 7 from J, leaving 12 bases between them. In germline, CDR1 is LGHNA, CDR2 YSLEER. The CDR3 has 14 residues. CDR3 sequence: CASSQDTRTTTQYF. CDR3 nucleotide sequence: TGCGCCAGCAGCCAAGATACGAGGACTACGACCCAGTACTTC.

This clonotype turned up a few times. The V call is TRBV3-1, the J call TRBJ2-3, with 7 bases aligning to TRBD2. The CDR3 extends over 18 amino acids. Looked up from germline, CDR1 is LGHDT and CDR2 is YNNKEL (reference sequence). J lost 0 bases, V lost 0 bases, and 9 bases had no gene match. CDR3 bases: TGTGCCAGCAGCCAAGATGCCCTGAGCGGGGCCAGCACAGATACGCAGTATTTT. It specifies CASSQDALSGASTDTQYF.

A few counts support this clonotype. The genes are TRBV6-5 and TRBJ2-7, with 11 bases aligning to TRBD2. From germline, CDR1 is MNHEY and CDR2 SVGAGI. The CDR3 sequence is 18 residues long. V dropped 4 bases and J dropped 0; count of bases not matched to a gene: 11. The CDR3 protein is CASSSPGTSGSSSYEQYF. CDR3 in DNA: TGTGCCAGCAGTTCCCCAGGGACTAGCGGATCCAGCTCCTACGAGCAGTACTTC.

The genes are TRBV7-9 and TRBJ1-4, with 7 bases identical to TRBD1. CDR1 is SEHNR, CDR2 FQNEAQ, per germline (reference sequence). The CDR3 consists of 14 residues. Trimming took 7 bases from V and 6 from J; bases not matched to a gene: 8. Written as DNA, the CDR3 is TGTGCCAGCACTTTCTTCGGACAGGATGAAAAACTGTTTTTT. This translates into CASTFFGQDEKLFF.

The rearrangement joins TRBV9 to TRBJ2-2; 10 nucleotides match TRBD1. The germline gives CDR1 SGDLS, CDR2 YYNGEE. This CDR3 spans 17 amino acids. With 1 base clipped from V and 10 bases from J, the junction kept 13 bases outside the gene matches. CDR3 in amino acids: CASSVPRDRGAGSELFF. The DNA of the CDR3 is TGTGCCAGCAGCGTACCGAGGGACAGGGGAGCGGGGTCGGAGCTGTTTTTT.

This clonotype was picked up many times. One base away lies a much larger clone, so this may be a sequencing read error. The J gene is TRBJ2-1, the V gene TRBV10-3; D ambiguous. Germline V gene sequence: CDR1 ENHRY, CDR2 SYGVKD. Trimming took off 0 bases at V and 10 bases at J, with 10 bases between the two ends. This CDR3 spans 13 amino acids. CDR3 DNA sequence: TGTGCCATCAGTGAGTCAGGTCGCCCCGAGCAGTTCTTC. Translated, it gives CAISESGRPEQFF.

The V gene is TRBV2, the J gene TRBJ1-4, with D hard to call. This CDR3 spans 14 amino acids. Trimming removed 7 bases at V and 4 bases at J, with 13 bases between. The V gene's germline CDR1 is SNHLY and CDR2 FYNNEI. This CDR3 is CASKERESNEKLFF. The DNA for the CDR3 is TGTGCCAGCAAGGAGCGGGAAAGTAATGAAAAACTGTTTTTT.

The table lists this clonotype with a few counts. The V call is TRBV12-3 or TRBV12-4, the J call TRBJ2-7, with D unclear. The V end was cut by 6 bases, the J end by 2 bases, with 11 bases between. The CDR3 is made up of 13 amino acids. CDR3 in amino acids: CASRESGAYEQYF. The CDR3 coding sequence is TGTGCCAGCAGAGAGTCTGGGGCCTACGAGCAGTACTTC.

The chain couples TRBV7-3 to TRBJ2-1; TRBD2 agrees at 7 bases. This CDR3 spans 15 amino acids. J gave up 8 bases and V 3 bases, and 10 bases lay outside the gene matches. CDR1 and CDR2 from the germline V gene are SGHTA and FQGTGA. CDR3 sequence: CASSFAAGNSDEQFF. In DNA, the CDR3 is TGTGCCAGCAGCTTTGCAGCGGGGAATAGCGATGAGCAGTTCTTC.

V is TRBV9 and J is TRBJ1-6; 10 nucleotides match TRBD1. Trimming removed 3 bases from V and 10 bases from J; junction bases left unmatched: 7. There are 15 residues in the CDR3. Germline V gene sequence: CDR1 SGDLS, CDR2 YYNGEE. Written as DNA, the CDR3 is TGTGCCAGCAGCGCCGAGACAGGGGGCTACTCACCCCTCCACTTT. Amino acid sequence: CASSAETGGYSPLHF. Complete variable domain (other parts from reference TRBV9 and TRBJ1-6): DSGVTQTPKHLITATGQRVTLRCSPRSGDLSVYWYQQSLDQGLQFLIQYYNGEERAKGNILERFSAQQFPDLHSELNLSSLELGDSALYFCASSAETGGYSPLHFGNGTRLTVT.

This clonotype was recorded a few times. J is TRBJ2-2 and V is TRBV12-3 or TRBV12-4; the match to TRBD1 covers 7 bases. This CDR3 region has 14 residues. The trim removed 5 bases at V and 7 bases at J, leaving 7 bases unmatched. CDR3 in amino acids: CASSPETGIGELFF. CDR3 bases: TGTGCCAGCAGTCCCGAGACAGGGATCGGGGAGCTGTTTTTT.

This chain's CDR3 is CSARAPTAYNEQFF. The CDR3 nucleotides read TGCAGTGCTAGAGCTCCGACAGCCTACAATGAGCAGTTCTTC. The chain employs TRBV20-1 and TRBJ2-1, with a weak D call TRBD1 (5 bases). The germline V gene encodes CDR1 DFQATT and CDR2 SNEGSKA (reference sequence). The CDR3 runs 14 residues. V dropped 1 base and J dropped 2 bases, with 9 bases sitting between them.

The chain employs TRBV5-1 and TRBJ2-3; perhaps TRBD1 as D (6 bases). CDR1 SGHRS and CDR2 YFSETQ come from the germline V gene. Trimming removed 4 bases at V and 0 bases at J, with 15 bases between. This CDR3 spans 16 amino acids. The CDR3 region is CASSTGWRASTDTQYF. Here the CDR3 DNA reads TGCGCCAGCAGCACAGGGTGGCGGGCTAGCACAGATACGCAGTATTTT.

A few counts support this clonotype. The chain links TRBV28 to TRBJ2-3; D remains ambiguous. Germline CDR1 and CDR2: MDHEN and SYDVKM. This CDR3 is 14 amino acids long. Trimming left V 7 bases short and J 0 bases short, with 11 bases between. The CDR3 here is CASTLGDSTDTQYF. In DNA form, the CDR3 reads TGTGCCAGCACCTTGGGTGATAGCACAGATACGCAGTATTTT.

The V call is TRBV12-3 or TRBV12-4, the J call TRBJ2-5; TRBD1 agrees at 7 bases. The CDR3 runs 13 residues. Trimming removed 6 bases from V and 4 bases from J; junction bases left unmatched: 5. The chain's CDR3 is CASRWTGVETQYF. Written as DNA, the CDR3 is TGTGCCAGCAGGTGGACAGGAGTAGAGACCCAGTACTTC.

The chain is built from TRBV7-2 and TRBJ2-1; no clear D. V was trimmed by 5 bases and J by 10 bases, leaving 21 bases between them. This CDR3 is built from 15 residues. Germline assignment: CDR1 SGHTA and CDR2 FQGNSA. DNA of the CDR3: TGTGCCAGCAGCATACACCCCTCCTCTACCTACGAGCAGTTCTTC. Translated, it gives CASSIHPSSTYEQFF.

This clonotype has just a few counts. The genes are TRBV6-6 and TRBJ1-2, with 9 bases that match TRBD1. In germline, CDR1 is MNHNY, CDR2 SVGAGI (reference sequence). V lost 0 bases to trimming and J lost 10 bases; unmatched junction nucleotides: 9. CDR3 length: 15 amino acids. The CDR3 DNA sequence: TGTGCCAGCAGTTACTCTGGACAGGGGAACGGGGACTACACCTTC. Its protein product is CASSYSGQGNGDYTF.

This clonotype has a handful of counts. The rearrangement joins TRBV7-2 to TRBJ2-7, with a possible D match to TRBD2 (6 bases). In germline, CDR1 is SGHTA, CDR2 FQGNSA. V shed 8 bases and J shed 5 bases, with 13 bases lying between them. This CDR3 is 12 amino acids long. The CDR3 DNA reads TGTGCCAGCGGGAGGACCGCCCACGAGCAGTACTTC. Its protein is CASGRTAHEQYF.

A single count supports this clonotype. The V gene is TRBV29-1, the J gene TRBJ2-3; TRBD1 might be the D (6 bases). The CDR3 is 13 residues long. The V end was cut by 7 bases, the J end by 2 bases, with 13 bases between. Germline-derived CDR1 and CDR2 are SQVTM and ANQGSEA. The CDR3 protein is CSAGDRFTDTQYF. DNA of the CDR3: TGCAGCGCAGGGGACCGTTTCACAGATACGCAGTATTTT.

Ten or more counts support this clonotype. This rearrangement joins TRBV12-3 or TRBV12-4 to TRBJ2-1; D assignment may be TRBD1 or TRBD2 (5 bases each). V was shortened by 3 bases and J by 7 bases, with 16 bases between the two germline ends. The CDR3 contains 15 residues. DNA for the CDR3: TGTGCCAGCAGTTTTGGGGGTTGGGTTCAGAATGAGCAGTTCTTC. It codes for CASSFGGWVQNEQFF.